This TCR beta chain emerged from a study of T cell responses to AZD1222 COVID-19 vaccine. The CDR3 contains 18 residues. Trimming at V came to 0 bases and at J to 3 bases, leaving 9 bases not matched to a gene. Germline CDR1 reads SGDLS; CDR2 reads YYNGEE. Clones were sequenced by immunoSEQ multiplex PCR, and TCRdb holds only the in-frame ones, with some missing. The sample carries 60,000 to 100,000 clones, 92% recorded once. The sample was peripheral blood, taken on day 0 of MenACWY control vaccination. The receptor comes from an adult in good health. The chain is built from TRBV9 and TRBJ2-3; 11 positions match TRBD2. The CDR3, as DNA: TGTGCCAGCAGCGTAGCTGTAGATAGCGGGGGGGCTACAGATACGCAGTATTTT. Protein sequence: CASSVAVDSGGATDTQYF.